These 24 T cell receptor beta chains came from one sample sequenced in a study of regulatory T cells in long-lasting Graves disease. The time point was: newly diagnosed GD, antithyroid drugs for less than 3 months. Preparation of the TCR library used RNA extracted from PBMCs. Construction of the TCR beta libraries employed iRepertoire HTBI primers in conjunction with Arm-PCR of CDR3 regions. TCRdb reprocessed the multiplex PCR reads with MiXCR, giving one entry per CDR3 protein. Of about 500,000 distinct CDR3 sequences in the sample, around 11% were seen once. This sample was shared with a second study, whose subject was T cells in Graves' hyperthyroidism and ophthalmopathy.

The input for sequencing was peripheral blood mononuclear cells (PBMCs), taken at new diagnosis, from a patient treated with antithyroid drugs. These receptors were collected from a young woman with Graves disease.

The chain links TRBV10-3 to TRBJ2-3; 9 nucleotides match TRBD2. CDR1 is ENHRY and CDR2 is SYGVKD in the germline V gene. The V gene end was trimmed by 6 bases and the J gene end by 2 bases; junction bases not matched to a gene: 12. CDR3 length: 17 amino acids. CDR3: CAISAGTSLKVTDTQYF. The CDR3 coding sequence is TGTGCCATCAGCGCCGGGACTAGCCTAAAGGTCACAGATACGCAGTATTTT.

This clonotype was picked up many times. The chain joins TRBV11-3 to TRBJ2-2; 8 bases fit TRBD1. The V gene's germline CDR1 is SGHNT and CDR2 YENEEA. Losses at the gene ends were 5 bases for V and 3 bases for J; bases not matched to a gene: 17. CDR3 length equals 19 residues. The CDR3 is CASSNAEQGAFLYTGELFF. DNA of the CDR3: TGTGCCAGCAGCAACGCCGAGCAGGGGGCGTTTTTGTACACCGGGGAGCTGTTTTTT.

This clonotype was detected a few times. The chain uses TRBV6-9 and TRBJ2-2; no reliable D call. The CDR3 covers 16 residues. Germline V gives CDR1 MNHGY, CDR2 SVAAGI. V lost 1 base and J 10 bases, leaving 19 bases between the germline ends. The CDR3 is CASSYLAGGPRKELFF. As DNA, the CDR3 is TGTGCCAGCAGTTATTTAGCCGGCGGCCCCCGCAAGGAGCTGTTTTTT.

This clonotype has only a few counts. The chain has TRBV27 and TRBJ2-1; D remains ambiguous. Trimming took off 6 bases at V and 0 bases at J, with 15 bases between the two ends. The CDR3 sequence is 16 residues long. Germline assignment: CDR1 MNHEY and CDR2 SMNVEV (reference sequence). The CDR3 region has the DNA TGTGCCAGCAGACCCTCGTTTGGGCCCTCCTACAATGAGCAGTTCTTC. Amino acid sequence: CASRPSFGPSYNEQFF.

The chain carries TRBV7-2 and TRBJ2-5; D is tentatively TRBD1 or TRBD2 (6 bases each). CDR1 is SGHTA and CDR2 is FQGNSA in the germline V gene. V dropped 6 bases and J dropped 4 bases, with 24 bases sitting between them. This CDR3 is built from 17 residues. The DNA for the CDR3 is TGTGCCAGCAGTCTATACCCGGGGGCCCTTTATTCAGAGACCCAGTACTTC. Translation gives CASSLYPGALYSETQYF.

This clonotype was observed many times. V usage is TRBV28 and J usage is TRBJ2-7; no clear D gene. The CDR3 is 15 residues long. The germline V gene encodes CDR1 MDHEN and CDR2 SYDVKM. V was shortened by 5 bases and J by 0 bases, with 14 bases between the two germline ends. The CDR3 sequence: CASSEPPAHSYEQYF. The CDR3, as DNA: TGTGCCAGCAGTGAACCTCCCGCCCACTCCTACGAGCAGTACTTC.

The CDR3 DNA reads TGTGCCAGCAGACTAGGACCAGGGTCAGATACGCAGTATTTT. It translates to CASRLGPGSDTQYF. The chain has TRBV5-4 and TRBJ2-3; possibly TRBD1 or TRBD2 for D (5 bases each). This CDR3 is 14 amino acids long. Germline CDR1 and CDR2: SGHNT and YYREEE (reference sequence). V shed 5 bases and J shed 4 bases, with 14 bases lying between them.

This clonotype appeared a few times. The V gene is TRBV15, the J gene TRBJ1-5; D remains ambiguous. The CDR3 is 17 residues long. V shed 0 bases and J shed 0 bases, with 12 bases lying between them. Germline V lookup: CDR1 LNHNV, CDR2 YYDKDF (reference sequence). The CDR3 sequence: CATSRDTNSFSNQPQHF. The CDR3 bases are TGTGCCACCAGCAGAGATACCAACAGCTTTAGCAATCAGCCCCAGCATTTT.

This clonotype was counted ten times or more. The CDR3 protein is CASSQIAGGTYEQYF. The DNA of the CDR3 is TGTGCCAGCAGCCAAATAGCGGGAGGGACCTACGAGCAGTACTTC. This sequence joins TRBV11-2 and TRBJ2-7; 11 bases map to TRBD2. There are 15 residues in the CDR3. The V gene end was trimmed by 5 bases and the J gene end by 2 bases; junction bases not matched to a gene: 5. CDR1 SGHAT and CDR2 FQNNGV come from the germline V gene.

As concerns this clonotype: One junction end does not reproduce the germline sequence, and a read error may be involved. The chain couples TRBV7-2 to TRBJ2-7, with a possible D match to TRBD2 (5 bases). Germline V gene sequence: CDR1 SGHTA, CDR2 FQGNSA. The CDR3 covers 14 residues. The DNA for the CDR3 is TGCGCCAGCAGCCAAGGAGAGCGGTGGTCGGAGCAGTACTTC. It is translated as CASSQGERWSEQYF. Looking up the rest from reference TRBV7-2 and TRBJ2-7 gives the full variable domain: GAGVSQSPSNKVTEKGKDVELRCDPISGHTALYWYRQSLGQGLEFLIYFQGNSAPDKSGLPSDRFSAERTGGSVSTLTIQRTQQEDSAVYLCASSQGERWSEQYFGPGTRLTVT.

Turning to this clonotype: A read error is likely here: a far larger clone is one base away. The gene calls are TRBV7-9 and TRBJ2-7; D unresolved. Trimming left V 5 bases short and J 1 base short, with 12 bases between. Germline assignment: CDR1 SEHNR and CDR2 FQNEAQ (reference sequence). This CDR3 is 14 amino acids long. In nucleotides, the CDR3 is TGTGCCAGCAGCCACCGAGCGAGGTCCTACGAGCAGTACTTC. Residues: CASSHRARSYEQYF.

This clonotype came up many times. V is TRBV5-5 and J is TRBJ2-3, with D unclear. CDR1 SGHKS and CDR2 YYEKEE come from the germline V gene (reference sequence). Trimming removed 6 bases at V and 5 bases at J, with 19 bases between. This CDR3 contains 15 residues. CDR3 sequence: CASTEFSSRGDTQYF. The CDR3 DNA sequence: TGTGCCAGCACCGAATTCAGTAGCCGTGGAGATACGCAGTATTTT. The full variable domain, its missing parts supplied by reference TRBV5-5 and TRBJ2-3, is DAGVTQSPTHLIKTRGQQVTLRCSPISGHKSVSWYQQVLGQGPQFIFQYYEKEERGRGNFPDRFSARQFPNYSSELNVNALLLGDSALYLCASTEFSSRGDTQYFGPGTRLTVL.

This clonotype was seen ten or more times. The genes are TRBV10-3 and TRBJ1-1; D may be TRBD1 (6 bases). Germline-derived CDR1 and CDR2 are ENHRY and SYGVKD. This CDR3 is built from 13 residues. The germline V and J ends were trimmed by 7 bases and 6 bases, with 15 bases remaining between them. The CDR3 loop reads CAITPRTESEAFF. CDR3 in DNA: TGTGCCATCACCCCAAGGACAGAATCTGAAGCTTTCTTT.

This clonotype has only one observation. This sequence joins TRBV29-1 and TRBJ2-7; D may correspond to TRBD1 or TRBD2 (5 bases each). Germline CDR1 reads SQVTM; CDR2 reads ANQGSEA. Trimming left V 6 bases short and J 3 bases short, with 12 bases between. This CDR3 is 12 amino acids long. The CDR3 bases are TGCAGCGTAACGGGACGTGACTACGAGCAGTACTTC. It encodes CSVTGRDYEQYF.

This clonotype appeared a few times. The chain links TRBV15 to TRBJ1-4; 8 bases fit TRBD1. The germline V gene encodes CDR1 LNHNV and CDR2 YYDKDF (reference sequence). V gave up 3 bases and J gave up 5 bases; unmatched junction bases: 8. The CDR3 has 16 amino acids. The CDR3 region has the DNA TGTGCCACCAGCAGCCTCGGGACAGGAGGAAATGAAAAACTGTTTTTT. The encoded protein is CATSSLGTGGNEKLFF.

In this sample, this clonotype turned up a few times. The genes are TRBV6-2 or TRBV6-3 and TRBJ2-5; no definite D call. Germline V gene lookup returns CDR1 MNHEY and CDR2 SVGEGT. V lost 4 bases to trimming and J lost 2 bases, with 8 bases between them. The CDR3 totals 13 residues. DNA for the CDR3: TGTGCCAGCAGTTTCAAGTATCAAGAGACCCAGTACTTC. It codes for CASSFKYQETQYF.

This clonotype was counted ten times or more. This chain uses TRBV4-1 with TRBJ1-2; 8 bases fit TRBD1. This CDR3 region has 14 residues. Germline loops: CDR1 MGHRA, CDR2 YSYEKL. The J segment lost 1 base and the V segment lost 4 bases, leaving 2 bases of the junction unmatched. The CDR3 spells CASSPTGVNYGYTF. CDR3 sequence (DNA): TGCGCCAGCAGCCCGACAGGGGTTAACTATGGCTACACCTTC.

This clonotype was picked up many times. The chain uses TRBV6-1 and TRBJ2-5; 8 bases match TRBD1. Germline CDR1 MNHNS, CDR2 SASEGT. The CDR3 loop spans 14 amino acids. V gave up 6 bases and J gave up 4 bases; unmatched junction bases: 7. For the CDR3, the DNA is TGTGCCAGCAGGAGGACAGGGCGGTTAGAGACCCAGTACTTC. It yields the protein CASRRTGRLETQYF.

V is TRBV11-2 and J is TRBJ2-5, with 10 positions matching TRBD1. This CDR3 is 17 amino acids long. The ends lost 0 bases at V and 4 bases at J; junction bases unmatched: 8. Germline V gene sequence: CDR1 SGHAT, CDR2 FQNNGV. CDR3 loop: CASSLDLRQGAGETQYF. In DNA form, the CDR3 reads TGTGCCAGCAGCTTAGATCTACGACAGGGGGCGGGAGAGACCCAGTACTTC.

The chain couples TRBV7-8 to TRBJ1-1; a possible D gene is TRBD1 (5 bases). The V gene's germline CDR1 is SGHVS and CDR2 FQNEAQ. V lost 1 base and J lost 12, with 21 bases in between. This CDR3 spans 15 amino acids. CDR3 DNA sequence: TGTGCCAGCAGCTTAGGGCGTTGGGCTCGGGAGGGGACTTTCTTT. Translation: CASSLGRWAREGTFF.

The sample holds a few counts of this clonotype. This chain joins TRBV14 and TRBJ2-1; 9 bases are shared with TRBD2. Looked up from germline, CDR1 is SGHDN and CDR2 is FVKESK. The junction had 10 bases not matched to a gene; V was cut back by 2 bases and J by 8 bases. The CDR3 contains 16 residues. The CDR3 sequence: CASSQYTGTSSYEQFF. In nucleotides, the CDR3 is TGTGCCAGCAGCCAATATACCGGGACTAGCAGCTATGAGCAGTTCTTC.

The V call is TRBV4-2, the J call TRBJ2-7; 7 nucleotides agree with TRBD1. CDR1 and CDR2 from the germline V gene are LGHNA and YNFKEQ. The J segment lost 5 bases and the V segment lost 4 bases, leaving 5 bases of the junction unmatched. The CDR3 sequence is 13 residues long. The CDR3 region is CASSLDRVNEQYF. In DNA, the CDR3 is TGTGCCAGCAGCCTCGACAGGGTGAACGAGCAGTACTTC.

CDR3 bases: TGTGCCAGCAGTTTAATAGGGAATAGTGGTCAGCCCCAGCATTTT. Translation: CASSLIGNSGQPQHF. J is TRBJ1-5 and V is TRBV27; no clear D gene. V was shortened by 2 bases and J by 6 bases, with 14 bases between the two germline ends. Germline CDR1 is MNHEY and CDR2 is SMNVEV (reference sequence). The CDR3 sequence is 15 residues long.

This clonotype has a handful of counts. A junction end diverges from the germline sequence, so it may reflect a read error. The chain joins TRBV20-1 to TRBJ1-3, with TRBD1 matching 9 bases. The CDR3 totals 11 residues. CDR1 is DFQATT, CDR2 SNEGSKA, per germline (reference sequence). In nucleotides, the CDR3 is TGCAGTGCCCGGCCGGGACAGGGCGCCCACTTT. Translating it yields CSARPGQGAHF.